This T cell receptor (beta chain) was obtained from a study of cytomegalovirus exposure and HLA in healthy donors. Study summary: In a later analysis, it was reported that the roughly 130 validation repertoires had been produced on the same platform as the 700 or so repertoires belonging to the first cohort.

The V gene lost 2 bases and the J gene lost 0 bases, with 14 bases spanning the gap. The CDR3 spans 17 residues. CDR1 is MDHEN, CDR2 SYDVKM, per germline. TCRdb's table, derived via immunoSEQ multiplex PCR, lists solely in-frame clones and lacks some. The sample holds some 250,000 clones, about 92% seen once. With regard to this clone: The antigen is undetermined.

The study, taken as a whole, reports: The tendency of first-cohort TCR clusters to co-occur in the roughly 130 validation repertoires emerged from a later analysis. Reportedly, cytomegalovirus status was diagnosed with high sensitivity and specificity. Under in vitro conditions, a few CMV-associated chains were confirmed as specific for CMV antigens.

The chain is built from TRBV28 and TRBJ1-3; possibly TRBD1 for D (5 bases). The TCR was taken from a woman aged 30 to 39 in good health and CMV-seronegative. The sequenced sample consisted of PBMCs. The CDR3 sequence is CASSLSAGTNSGNTIYF. CDR3 coding DNA: TGTGCCAGCAGTTTAAGTGCCGGGACGAACTCTGGAAACACCATATATTTT. The full variable domain, its missing parts supplied by reference TRBV28 and TRBJ1-3, is DVKVTQSSRYLVKRTGEKVFLECVQDMDHENMFWYRQDPGLGLRLIYFSYDVKMKEKGDIPEGYSVSREKKERFSLILESASTNQTSMYLCASSLSAGTNSGNTIYFGEGSWLTVV.